The 5 T cell receptor beta chains below come from one sample, sequenced in a study of blood T cells in healthy people across ages (dated by TCRdb to the mid-2010s). Libraries came from 5' RACE. Sequencing was carried out with an Illumina HiSeq 2500. The second PCR ran for about 6 to 12 cycles and used a J-beta primer mix along with a sample-barcoded 5' primer. The public reads were reanalyzed by TCRdb: fastp trimming at Q25, MiXCR alignment, in-frame beta chains only. All rows with the same CDR3 protein become a single entry with the most common DNA and genes. This sample holds approximately 810,000 distinct CDR3 sequences; less than 35% were observed only once. In total, the top ten clones hold around 15% of the sample. Sequenced material: blood. These receptors all stem from a woman aged 80 or older in good health.

As to this clonotype: It may be a read error: a sequence one base away is much more abundant. The V and J genes are TRBV7-9 and TRBJ1-2, with TRBD1 as a possible D gene (5 bases). The germline V gene has CDR1 SEHNR and CDR2 FQNEAQ (reference sequence). V gave up 8 bases and J gave up 5 bases, with 12 bases separating them. The CDR3 loop spans 12 amino acids. CDR3 loop: CASGTTEYGYTF. As DNA, the CDR3 is TGTGCCAGCGGCACGACAGAGTATGGCTACACCTTC.

This clonotype was seen more than once but under ten times. The CDR3 sequence: CSAAGSISGNTIYF. In DNA form, the CDR3 reads TGCAGTGCTGCCGGGTCGATCTCTGGAAACACCATATATTTT. The chain links TRBV20-1 to TRBJ1-3; no reliable D call. V shed 5 bases and J shed 0 bases, with 11 bases lying between them. Looked up from germline, CDR1 is DFQATT and CDR2 is SNEGSKA (reference sequence). The CDR3 is 14 amino acids.

Details on this clonotype: A much larger clone differs by one base, so this may be a read error. This rearrangement joins TRBV2 to TRBJ2-7, with 7 bases aligning to TRBD2. Germline V gene lookup returns CDR1 SNHLY and CDR2 FYNNEI. The CDR3 runs to 10 residues. The CDR3 nucleotides are TGTGCCAGCCGGACTAGTGAGCGGTACTTC. It specifies CASRTSERYF.

This clonotype appeared many times. The V gene is TRBV20-1, the J gene TRBJ2-5; D is ambiguous. The CDR3 runs to 14 residues. V lost 4 bases and J 1 base, leaving 13 bases between the germline ends. The V gene's germline CDR1 is DFQATT and CDR2 SNEGSKA (reference sequence). DNA for the CDR3: TGCAGTGCTACGGTCCTGGGTAGCCAAGAGACCCAGTACTTC. Translation: CSATVLGSQETQYF.

The table lists this clonotype with a few counts. The rearrangement links TRBV4-3 to TRBJ1-4, with D uncertain. Trimming left V 1 base short and J 3 bases short, with 9 bases between. The germline V gene has CDR1 LGHNA and CDR2 YSLEER. The CDR3 loop spans 15 amino acids. The CDR3 DNA reads TGCGCCAGCAGCCAAGCGGCAGACCCTAATGAAAAACTGTTTTTT. This gives the protein CASSQAADPNEKLFF.